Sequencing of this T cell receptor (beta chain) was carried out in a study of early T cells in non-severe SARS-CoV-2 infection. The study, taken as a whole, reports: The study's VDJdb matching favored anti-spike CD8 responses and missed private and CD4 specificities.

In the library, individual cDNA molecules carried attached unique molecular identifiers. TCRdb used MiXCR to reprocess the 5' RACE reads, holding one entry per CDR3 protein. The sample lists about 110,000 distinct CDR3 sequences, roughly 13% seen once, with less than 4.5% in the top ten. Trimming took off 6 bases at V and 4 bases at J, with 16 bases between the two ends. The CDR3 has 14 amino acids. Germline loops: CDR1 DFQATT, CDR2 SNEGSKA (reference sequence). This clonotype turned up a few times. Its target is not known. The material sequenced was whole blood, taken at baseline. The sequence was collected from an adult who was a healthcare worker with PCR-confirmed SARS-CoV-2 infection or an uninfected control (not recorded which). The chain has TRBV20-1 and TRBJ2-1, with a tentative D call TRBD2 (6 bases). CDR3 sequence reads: CSAEAGGPYNEQFF. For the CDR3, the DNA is TGCAGTGCGGAAGCGGGCGGGCCTTACAATGAGCAGTTCTTC.